This TCR beta chain was obtained from a study of shared clonotypes between healthy human individuals. Study overall: Contributing individuals were two females and three males aged 18 to 49. Study-level findings and limits: In having few donors, the study represented limited genetic and exposure-history diversity.

Germline V CDR1 and CDR2: LGHNA, YNFKEQ. J was trimmed by 6 bases and V by 0 bases; bases with no gene match: 12. The CDR3 sequence is 18 residues long. Details on this clone: Its antigen is unidentified.

Only in-frame clones appear in the TCRdb table, and some are missing; sequencing was by immunoSEQ multiplex PCR. The table includes approximately 88,000 clones, 60% to 75% detected once. The V call is TRBV4-2, the J call TRBJ2-1, with 9 bases matching TRBD2. This TCR derives from a man between 25 and 39 years old in good health. The sample taken for sequencing was memory CD8+ T cells sorted from blood. The subset is: CD45RO+ cells pooled with CCR7-negative TemRA cells. CDR3 loop: CASSQDGMLLAGLNEQFF. The CDR3 DNA reads as TGTGCCAGCAGCCAAGATGGGATGTTGCTAGCGGGGCTCAATGAGCAGTTCTTC.